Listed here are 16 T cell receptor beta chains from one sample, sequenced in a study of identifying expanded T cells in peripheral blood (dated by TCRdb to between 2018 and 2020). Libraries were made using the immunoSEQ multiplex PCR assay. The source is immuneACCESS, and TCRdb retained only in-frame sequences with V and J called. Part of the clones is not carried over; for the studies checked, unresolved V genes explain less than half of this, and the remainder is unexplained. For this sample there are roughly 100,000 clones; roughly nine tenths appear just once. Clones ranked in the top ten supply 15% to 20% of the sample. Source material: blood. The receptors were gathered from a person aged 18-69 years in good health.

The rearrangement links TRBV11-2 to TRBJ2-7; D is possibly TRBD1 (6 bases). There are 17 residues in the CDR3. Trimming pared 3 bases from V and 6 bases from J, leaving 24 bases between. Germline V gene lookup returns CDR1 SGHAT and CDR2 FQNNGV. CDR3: CASSFRRATGYGREQYF. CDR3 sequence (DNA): TGTGCCAGCAGCTTCCGCAGGGCAACAGGGTATGGGCGCGAGCAGTACTTC.

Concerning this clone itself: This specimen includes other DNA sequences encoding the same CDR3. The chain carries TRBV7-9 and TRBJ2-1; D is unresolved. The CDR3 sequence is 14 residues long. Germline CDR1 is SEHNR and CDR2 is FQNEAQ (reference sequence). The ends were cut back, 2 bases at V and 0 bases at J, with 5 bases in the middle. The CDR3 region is CASSLTSSYNEQFF. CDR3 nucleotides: TGTGCCAGCAGCTTAACGAGCTCCTACAATGAGCAGTTCTTC.

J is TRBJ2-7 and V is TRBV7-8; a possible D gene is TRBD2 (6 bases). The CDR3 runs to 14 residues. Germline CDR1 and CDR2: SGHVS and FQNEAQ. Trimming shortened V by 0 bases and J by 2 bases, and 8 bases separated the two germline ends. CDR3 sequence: CASSLAPGAYEQYF. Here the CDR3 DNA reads TGTGCCAGCAGCTTAGCCCCGGGGGCCTACGAGCAGTACTTC.

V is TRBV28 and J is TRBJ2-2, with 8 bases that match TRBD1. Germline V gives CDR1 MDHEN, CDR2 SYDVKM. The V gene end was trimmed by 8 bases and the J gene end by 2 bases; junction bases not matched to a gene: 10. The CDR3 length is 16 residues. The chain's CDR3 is CASGLRGTGNTGELFF. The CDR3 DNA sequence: TGTGCCAGCGGCCTCCGCGGGACAGGTAACACCGGGGAGCTGTTTTTT.

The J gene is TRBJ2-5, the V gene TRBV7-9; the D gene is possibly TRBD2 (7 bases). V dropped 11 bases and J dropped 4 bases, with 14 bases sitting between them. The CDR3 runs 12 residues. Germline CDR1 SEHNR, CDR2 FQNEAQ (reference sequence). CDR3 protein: CAGRGQGETQYF. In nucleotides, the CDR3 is TGTGCCGGGCGGGGGCAAGGAGAGACCCAGTACTTC.

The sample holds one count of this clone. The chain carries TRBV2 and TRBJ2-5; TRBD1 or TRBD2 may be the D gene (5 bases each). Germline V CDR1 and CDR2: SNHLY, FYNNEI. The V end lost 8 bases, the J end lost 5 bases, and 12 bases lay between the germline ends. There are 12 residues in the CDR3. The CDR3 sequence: CASVFRGETQYF. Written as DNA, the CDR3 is TGTGCCAGCGTATTTCGGGGCGAGACCCAGTACTTC.

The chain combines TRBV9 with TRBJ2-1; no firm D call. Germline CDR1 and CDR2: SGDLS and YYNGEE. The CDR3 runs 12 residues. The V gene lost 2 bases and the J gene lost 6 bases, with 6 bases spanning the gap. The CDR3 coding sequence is TGTGCCAGCAGCGTTTCTTTCAATGAGCAGTTCTTC. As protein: CASSVSFNEQFF.

The DNA for the CDR3 is TGCGCCAGCAGCTTCGGAGGGGATGGGGAGACCCAGTACTTC. This encodes CASSFGGDGETQYF. The V call is TRBV5-1, the J call TRBJ2-5; maybe TRBD2 (6 bases). CDR1 SGHRS and CDR2 YFSETQ come from the germline V gene. The CDR3 length is 14 residues. V lost 2 bases and J lost 5, with 13 bases in between.

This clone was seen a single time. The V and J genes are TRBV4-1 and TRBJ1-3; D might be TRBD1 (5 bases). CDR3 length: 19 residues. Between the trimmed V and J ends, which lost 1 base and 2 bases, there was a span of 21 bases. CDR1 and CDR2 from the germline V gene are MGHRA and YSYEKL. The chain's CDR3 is CASSQVPPPTGTAGNTIYF. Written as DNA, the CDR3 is TGCGCCAGCAGCCAAGTCCCCCCCCCTACGGGGACCGCTGGAAACACCATATATTTT.

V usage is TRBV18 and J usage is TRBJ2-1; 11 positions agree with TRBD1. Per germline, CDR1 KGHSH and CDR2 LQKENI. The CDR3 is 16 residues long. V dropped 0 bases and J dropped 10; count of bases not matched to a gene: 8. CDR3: CASSPPRGQGAKEQFF. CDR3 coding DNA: TGTGCCAGCTCACCACCCCGCGGACAGGGGGCTAAGGAGCAGTTCTTC.

The CDR3: CASSSKQGADTQYF. CDR3 DNA sequence: TGTGCCAGCTCATCGAAACAGGGGGCAGATACGCAGTATTTT. The V and J genes are TRBV18 and TRBJ2-3, with 8 bases fitting TRBD1. The CDR3 totals 14 residues. V lost 5 bases, J lost 4 bases, and 5 bases stayed unmatched. Germline lookup yields CDR1 KGHSH and CDR2 LQKENI.

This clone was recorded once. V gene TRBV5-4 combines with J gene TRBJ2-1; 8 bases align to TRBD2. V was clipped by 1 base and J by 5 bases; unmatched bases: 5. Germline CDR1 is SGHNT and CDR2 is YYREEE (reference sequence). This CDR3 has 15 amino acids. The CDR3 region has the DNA TGTGCCAGCAGCTTGACTAGCGGTATCCACAATGAGCAGTTCTTC. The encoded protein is CASSLTSGIHNEQFF.

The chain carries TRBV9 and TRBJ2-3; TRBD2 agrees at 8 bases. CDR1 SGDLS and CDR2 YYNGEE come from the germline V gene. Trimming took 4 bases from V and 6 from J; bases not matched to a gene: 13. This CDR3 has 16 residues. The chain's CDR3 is CASSPRGSGVGDTQYF. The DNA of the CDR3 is TGTGCCAGCAGCCCGCGGGGTAGCGGGGTCGGGGATACGCAGTATTTT. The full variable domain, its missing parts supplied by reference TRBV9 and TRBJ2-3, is DSGVTQTPKHLITATGQRVTLRCSPRSGDLSVYWYQQSLDQGLQFLIQYYNGEERAKGNILERFSAQQFPDLHSELNLSSLELGDSALYFCASSPRGSGVGDTQYFGPGTRLTVL.

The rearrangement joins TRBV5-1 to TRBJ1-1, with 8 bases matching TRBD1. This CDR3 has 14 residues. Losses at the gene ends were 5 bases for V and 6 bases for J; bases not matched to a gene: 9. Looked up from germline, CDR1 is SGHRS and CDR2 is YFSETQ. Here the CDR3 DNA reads TGCGCCAGCAGAGAACTCCAGGGGGCCTCTGAAGCTTTCTTT. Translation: CASRELQGASEAFF.

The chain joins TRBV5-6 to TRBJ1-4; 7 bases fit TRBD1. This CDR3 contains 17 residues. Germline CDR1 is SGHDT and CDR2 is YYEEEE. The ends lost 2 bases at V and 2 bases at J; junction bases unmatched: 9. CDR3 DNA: TGTGCCAGCAGCTTTGGGAACAGGGGAAGGACTAATGAAAAACTGTTTTTT. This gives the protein CASSFGNRGRTNEKLFF. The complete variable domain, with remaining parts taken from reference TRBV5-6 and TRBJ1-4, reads DAGVTQSPTHLIKTRGQQVTLRCSPKSGHDTVSWYQQALGQGPQFIFQYYEEEERQRGNFPDRFSGHQFPNYSSELNVNALLLGDSALYLCASSFGNRGRTNEKLFFGSGTQLSVL.

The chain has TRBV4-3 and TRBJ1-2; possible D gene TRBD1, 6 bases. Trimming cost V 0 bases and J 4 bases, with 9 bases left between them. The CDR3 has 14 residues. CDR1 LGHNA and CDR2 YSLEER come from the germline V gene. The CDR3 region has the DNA TGCGCCAGCAGCCAAGATAGGGGGACCTATGGCTACACCTTC. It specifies CASSQDRGTYGYTF.